The clone carrying this T cell receptor (beta chain) has only a few counts. This specimen comes from a study of technical replicates of blood from a few donors. Germline lookup yields CDR1 SGHDT and CDR2 YYEEEE. This CDR3 has 14 amino acids. V shed 4 bases and J shed 0 bases, with 11 bases lying between them. Profiling relied on immunoSEQ multiplex PCR, and the TCRdb table lists in-frame clones only, not all of them. The sample yields under 95,000 clones, roughly 90% seen once. This rearrangement joins TRBV5-6 to TRBJ2-7; TRBD2 might be the D (6 bases). The source material was T cells isolated from PBMCs. This receptor was obtained from a human donor in good health. CDR3 sequence: CASSGTPISYEQYF. For the CDR3, the DNA is TGTGCCAGCAGCGGGACTCCGATCTCCTACGAGCAGTACTTC.